A single T cell receptor beta chain is shown here with its context. The antigen is undetermined. There are 19 residues in the CDR3. The germline CDR1 and CDR2 sequences are LNHNV and YYDKDF (reference sequence). After removal of 5 bases from V and 0 bases from J, the junction contained 14 bases not matched to a gene. Both 60 Vbeta primers and 13 Jbeta primers went into the PCR. Sequencing was performed with immunoSEQ multiplex PCR; in TCRdb, only in-frame clones are kept and a portion is missing. The data contain about 180,000 clones, 76% of them singletons. The source of the sample is a study of cytomegalovirus exposure and HLA in healthy donors. The study's findings and limits: According to the study, 160 or so TCR beta chains were cytomegalovirus-associated.

This chain joins TRBV15 and TRBJ2-4; TRBD1 aligns across 9 bases. The TCR was taken from a young woman in good health and CMV-seropositive. The sample was PBMCs. For the CDR3, the DNA is TGTGCCACCAGCGAAAGAACCGGGACAGGGAGACTAGCCAAAAACATTCAGTACTTC. Translated: CATSERTGTGRLAKNIQYF.